Listed here are 23 T cell receptor beta chains from one sample, sequenced in a study of cytomegalovirus exposure and HLA in healthy donors. The PCR ran on 60 Vbeta and 13 Jbeta primers. Only in-frame clones appear in the TCRdb table, and some are missing; sequencing was by immunoSEQ multiplex PCR. Of some 160,000 clones in the sample, about 78% were seen once. The sequenced sample consisted of PBMCs. These receptors came from a man in his fifties or sixties in good health and CMV-seronegative.

The chain couples TRBV5-1 to TRBJ2-3; possibly TRBD1 for D (5 bases). The V end was cut by 0 bases, the J end by 0 bases, with 11 bases between. The CDR3 is 16 residues long. In germline, CDR1 is SGHRS, CDR2 YFSETQ. CDR3 nucleotides: TGCGCCAGCAGCTTGGAGGGCAGGGCTAGCACAGATACGCAGTATTTT. This translates into CASSLEGRASTDTQYF.

The V gene is TRBV4-3, the J gene TRBJ1-2; TRBD1 is a possible D gene (6 bases). V was cut by 4 bases and J by 4 bases, with 16 bases left in between. Per germline, CDR1 LGHNA and CDR2 YSLEER. This CDR3 is built from 15 residues. The CDR3 protein is CASSLGATGAYGYTF. In nucleotides, the CDR3 is TGCGCCAGCAGCCTAGGGGCGACAGGCGCCTATGGCTACACCTTC.

This chain uses TRBV6-1 with TRBJ1-2, with unresolved D. Trimming left V 2 bases short and J 8 bases short, with 9 bases between. Per germline, CDR1 MNHNS and CDR2 SASEGT. CDR3 length equals 12 residues. The CDR3 DNA reads TGTGCCAGCAGTGAACGGCGGAGAGGCTACACCTTC. This gives the protein CASSERRRGYTF.

The table lists this clone with a few counts. The chain uses TRBV30 and TRBJ2-1; no reliable D call. CDR3 size: 10 residues. CDR1 and CDR2 from the germline V gene are GTSNPN and SVGIG (reference sequence). V lost 2 bases to trimming and J lost 9 bases, with 5 bases between them. As DNA, the CDR3 is TGTGCCTGGAGTATCGGTGAGCAGTTCTTC. This codes for CAWSIGEQFF.

The chain recombines TRBV29-1 with TRBJ2-3, with unresolved D. The germline V gene has CDR1 SQVTM and CDR2 ANQGSEA. CDR3 size: 14 residues. The V end was cut by 7 bases, the J end by 0 bases, with 14 bases between. CDR3 sequence (DNA): TGCAGCGCCACGACACCGGCTAGCACAGATACGCAGTATTTT. Translation gives CSATTPASTDTQYF.

The gene calls are TRBV6-6 and TRBJ2-7; TRBD1 is a possible D gene (6 bases). V shed 2 bases and J shed 1 base, with 9 bases lying between them. The CDR3 consists of 14 residues. Germline V gene sequence: CDR1 MNHNY, CDR2 SVGAGI (reference sequence). As DNA, the CDR3 is TGTGCCAGCAGTTACGGGGGCGTGTCCTACGAGCAGTACTTC. This codes for CASSYGGVSYEQYF.

The gene calls are TRBV7-9 and TRBJ2-1; unclear D gene. The CDR3 has 12 amino acids. Germline lookup yields CDR1 SEHNR and CDR2 FQNEAQ (reference sequence). The V gene lost 5 bases and the J gene lost 7 bases, with 9 bases spanning the gap. The CDR3 loop reads CASSPTRNEQFF. DNA for the CDR3: TGTGCCAGCAGCCCTACTCGGAATGAGCAGTTCTTC. Looking up the rest from reference TRBV7-9 and TRBJ2-1 gives the full variable domain: DTGVSQNPRHKITKRGQNVTFRCDPISEHNRLYWYRQTLGQGPEFLTYFQNEAQLEKSRLLSDRFSAERPKGSFSTLEIQRTEQGDSAMYLCASSPTRNEQFFGPGTRLTVL.

V usage is TRBV6-1 and J usage is TRBJ1-1; D unresolved. CDR1 and CDR2 (germline): MNHNS, SASEGT. Trimming took 4 bases from V and 1 from J, leaving 13 bases between them. The CDR3 covers 15 residues. As DNA, the CDR3 is TGTGCCAGCAGTGCTCAGGAGGCGGCGAACACTGAAGCTTTCTTT. This encodes CASSAQEAANTEAFF.

V and J are TRBV29-1 and TRBJ2-5; 9 bases align to TRBD1. Germline CDR1 SQVTM, CDR2 ANQGSEA. The CDR3 spans 11 residues. Germline trimming cut 6 bases from V and 9 bases from J; bases unmatched to any gene: 5. In DNA form, the CDR3 reads TGCAGCGTCCCGACAGGGGGGGCCCAGTACTTC. Its protein is CSVPTGGAQYF.

Only one count was recorded for this clone. CDR3 protein: CASRGGAIFANTEAFF. The CDR3 bases are TGTGCCAGCAGAGGGGGGGCGATATTTGCGAACACTGAAGCTTTCTTT. The V and J genes are TRBV7-9 and TRBJ1-1; maybe TRBD1 (6 bases). V lost 6 bases, J lost 1 base, and 18 bases lay in between. CDR1 and CDR2 from the germline V gene are SEHNR and FQNEAQ (reference sequence). The CDR3 extends over 16 amino acids.

The genes are TRBV5-1 and TRBJ1-1; 11 bases line up with TRBD1. CDR1 is SGHRS and CDR2 is YFSETQ in the germline V gene. The CDR3 extends over 18 amino acids. V lost 4 bases to trimming and J lost 4 bases; unmatched junction nucleotides: 15. The CDR3 region has the DNA TGCGCCAGCAGCACTAGGACAGGGGGCGTGGGCTATGCCACTGAAGCTTTCTTT. Amino acids: CASSTRTGGVGYATEAFF.

The CDR3 here is CASSVTGANSPLHF. The CDR3 DNA reads as TGTGCCAGTAGTGTGACAGGGGCCAATTCACCCCTCCACTTT. The rearrangement links TRBV19 to TRBJ1-6; TRBD1 aligns across 8 bases. V was pared by 5 bases and J by 7 bases, with 4 bases of the junction left unmatched. CDR1 is LNHDA, CDR2 SQIVND, per germline (reference sequence). This CDR3 has 14 residues.

V and J are TRBV6-6 and TRBJ2-6; TRBD1 might be the D (5 bases). Germline CDR1 is MNHNY and CDR2 is SVGAGI (reference sequence). V was shortened by 6 bases and J by 4 bases, with 13 bases between the two germline ends. The CDR3 sequence is 15 residues long. The CDR3 reads CASRYQGVGANVLTF. The CDR3 nucleotides are TGTGCCAGCAGGTATCAGGGTGTGGGGGCCAACGTCCTGACTTTC.

The CDR3 loop is CASSLFSGTGNTEAFF. DNA for the CDR3: TGTGCCAGCAGCTTGTTCTCCGGGACAGGGAACACTGAAGCTTTCTTT. The V and J genes are TRBV5-6 and TRBJ1-1; 8 bases match TRBD1. V lost 1 base and J lost 1; bases outside the gene matches: 6. The CDR3 sequence is 16 residues long. In germline, CDR1 is SGHDT, CDR2 YYEEEE.

V usage is TRBV2 and J usage is TRBJ1-1; D possibly corresponds to TRBD1 (5 bases). V dropped 5 bases and J dropped 7 bases, with 17 bases sitting between them. The CDR3 loop spans 14 amino acids. CDR1 and CDR2 from the germline V gene are SNHLY and FYNNEI. In nucleotides, the CDR3 is TGTGCCAGCAGTTGGCGGCAGGGTGAAGGTGAAGCTTTCTTT. It encodes CASSWRQGEGEAFF.

This chain joins TRBV7-9 and TRBJ2-5; 10 nucleotides match TRBD2. This CDR3 is built from 15 residues. V was clipped by 0 bases and J by 5 bases; unmatched bases: 3. In germline, CDR1 is SEHNR, CDR2 FQNEAQ (reference sequence). This CDR3 reads CASSLALAGRETQYF. CDR3 sequence (DNA): TGTGCCAGCAGCTTAGCACTAGCGGGGCGGGAGACCCAGTACTTC.

The rearrangement links TRBV6-1 to TRBJ2-7; TRBD1 might be the D (6 bases). Between the trimmed V and J ends, which lost 7 bases and 6 bases, there was a span of 16 bases. Germline V lookup: CDR1 MNHNS, CDR2 SASEGT. The CDR3 spans 13 residues. The CDR3 coding sequence is TGTGCCAGCATAGAACAGGGATTCGGCGAGCAGTACTTC. Translation: CASIEQGFGEQYF.

This chain's CDR3 is CASSIDQGSDTQYF. The CDR3 DNA sequence: TGTGCCAGTAGCATTGATCAGGGGTCAGATACGCAGTATTTT. The gene calls are TRBV19 and TRBJ2-3; tentatively, D is TRBD1 (6 bases). CDR3 size: 14 residues. V dropped 6 bases and J dropped 4 bases, with 14 bases sitting between them. Per the germline V gene, CDR1 is LNHDA and CDR2 is SQIVND (reference sequence).

The chain carries TRBV5-1 and TRBJ2-5, with D tentatively TRBD1 (7 bases). Per the germline V gene, CDR1 is SGHRS and CDR2 is YFSETQ. V lost 2 bases and J lost 4, with 12 bases in between. The CDR3 consists of 14 residues. CDR3 nucleotides: TGCGCCAGCAGCTTCTCCAGGGGGGTAGAGACCCAGTACTTC. This codes for CASSFSRGVETQYF.

The chain carries TRBV7-9 and TRBJ1-5; D may be TRBD1 (5 bases). Trimming stripped 0 bases from V and 0 bases from J, with 9 bases between. The CDR3 is made up of 16 amino acids. The V gene's germline CDR1 is SEHNR and CDR2 FQNEAQ (reference sequence). The CDR3 DNA reads as TGTGCCAGCAGCTTAGCGTCCGGGGGTAGCAATCAGCCCCAGCATTTT. It translates to CASSLASGGSNQPQHF.

This clone was counted once. V usage is TRBV5-1 and J usage is TRBJ2-7, with D possibly matching TRBD2 (6 bases). Germline V lookup: CDR1 SGHRS, CDR2 YFSETQ. This CDR3 region has 14 residues. V lost 1 base to trimming and J lost 3 bases, with 11 bases between them. The CDR3 coding sequence is TGCGCCAGCAGCTTGACCGGGAGTAGCTACGAGCAGTACTTC. This translates into CASSLTGSSYEQYF.

Worth noting for this clone: One end of the junction varies from germline; a read error may be responsible. V and J are TRBV6-5 and TRBJ1-2, with 9 bases matching TRBD1. Per germline, CDR1 MNHEY and CDR2 SVGAGI. CDR3 length: 14 residues. The CDR3 sequence: CASRSTGGGYGYPF. DNA for the CDR3: TGTGCCAGCAGATCGACAGGGGGAGGCTATGGCTACCCCTTC.

The chain joins TRBV18 to TRBJ2-2; TRBD1 matches 9 bases. The V segment lost 0 bases and the J segment 5 bases; nucleotides outside the gene matches: 16. This CDR3 region has 20 residues. Per the germline V gene, CDR1 is KGHSH and CDR2 is LQKENI. The CDR3 DNA reads as TGTGCCAGCTCACCACCCAACATCCACCTCGGACAGGGGAGGACCGGGGAGCTGTTTTTT. Translating it yields CASSPPNIHLGQGRTGELFF.